This TCR beta chain was captured in a study of T cell changes during pregnancy in multiple sclerosis. This CDR3 is 13 amino acids long. V lost 4 bases and J lost 2, with 9 bases in between. Germline loops: CDR1 SGHDT, CDR2 YYEEEE. Repertoires were generated with immunoSEQ multiplex PCR, while TCRdb's copy carries only in-frame clones and drops some. This sample carries about 70,000 clones, approximately 89% of them seen once, and the ten largest clones take less than 1.5%. The chain links TRBV5-6 to TRBJ1-2; D remains ambiguous. This specimen was peripheral blood, taken in the third trimester of pregnancy. The clonotype was recovered from a female donor in good health, enrolled as a control in a pregnancy study. The CDR3 region is CASSARQNYGYTF. Written as DNA, the CDR3 is TGTGCCAGCAGCGCCCGACAAAACTATGGCTACACCTTC.